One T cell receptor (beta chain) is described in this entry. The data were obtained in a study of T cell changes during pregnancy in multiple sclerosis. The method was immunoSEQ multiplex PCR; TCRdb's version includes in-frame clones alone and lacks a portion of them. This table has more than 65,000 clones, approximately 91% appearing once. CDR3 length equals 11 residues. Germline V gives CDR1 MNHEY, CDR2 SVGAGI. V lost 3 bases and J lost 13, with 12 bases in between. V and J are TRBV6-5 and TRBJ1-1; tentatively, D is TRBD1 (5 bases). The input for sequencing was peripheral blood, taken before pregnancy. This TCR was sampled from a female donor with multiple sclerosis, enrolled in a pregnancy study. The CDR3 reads CASSYSGLVFF. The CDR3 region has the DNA TGTGCCAGCAGTTATTCGGGACTGGTTTTCTTT.